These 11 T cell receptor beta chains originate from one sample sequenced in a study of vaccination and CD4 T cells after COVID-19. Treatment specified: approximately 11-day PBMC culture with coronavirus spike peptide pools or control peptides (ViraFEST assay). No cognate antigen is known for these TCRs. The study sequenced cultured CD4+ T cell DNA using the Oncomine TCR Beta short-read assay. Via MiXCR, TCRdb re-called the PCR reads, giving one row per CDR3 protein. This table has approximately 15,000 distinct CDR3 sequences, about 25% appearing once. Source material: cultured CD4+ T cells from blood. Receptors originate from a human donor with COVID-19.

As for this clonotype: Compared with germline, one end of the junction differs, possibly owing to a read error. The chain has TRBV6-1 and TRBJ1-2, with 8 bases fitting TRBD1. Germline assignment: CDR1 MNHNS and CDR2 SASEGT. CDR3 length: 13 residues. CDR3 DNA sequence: TGTCCCAGCTTAAAGGGACAGGAGAAAGACTACACCTTC. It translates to CPSLKGQEKDYTF.

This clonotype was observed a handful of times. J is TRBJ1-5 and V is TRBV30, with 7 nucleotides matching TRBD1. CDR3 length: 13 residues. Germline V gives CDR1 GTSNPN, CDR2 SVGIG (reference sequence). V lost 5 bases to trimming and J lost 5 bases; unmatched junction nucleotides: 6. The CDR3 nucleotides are TGTGCCTGGGACAGGGAAGACTATCAGCCCCAGCATTTT. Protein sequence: CAWDREDYQPQHF.

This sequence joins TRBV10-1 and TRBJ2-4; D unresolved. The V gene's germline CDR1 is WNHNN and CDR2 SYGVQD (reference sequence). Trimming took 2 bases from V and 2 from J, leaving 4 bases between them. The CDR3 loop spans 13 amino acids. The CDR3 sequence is CASSEGSKNIQYF. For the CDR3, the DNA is TGCGCCAGCAGTGAGGGATCCAAAAACATTCAGTACTTC.

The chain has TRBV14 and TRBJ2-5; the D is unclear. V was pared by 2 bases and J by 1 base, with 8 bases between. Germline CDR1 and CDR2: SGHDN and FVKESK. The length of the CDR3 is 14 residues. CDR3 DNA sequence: TGTGCCAGCAGCCAATTAGCAGCCCAAGAGACCCAGTACTTC. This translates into CASSQLAAQETQYF.

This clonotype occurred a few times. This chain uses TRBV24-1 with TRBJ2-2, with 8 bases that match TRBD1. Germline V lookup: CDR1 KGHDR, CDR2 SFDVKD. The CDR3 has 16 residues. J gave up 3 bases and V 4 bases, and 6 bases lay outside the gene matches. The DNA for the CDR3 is TGTGCCACCAGTGACACTGGACAGGGATACACCGGGGAGCTGTTTTTT. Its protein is CATSDTGQGYTGELFF.

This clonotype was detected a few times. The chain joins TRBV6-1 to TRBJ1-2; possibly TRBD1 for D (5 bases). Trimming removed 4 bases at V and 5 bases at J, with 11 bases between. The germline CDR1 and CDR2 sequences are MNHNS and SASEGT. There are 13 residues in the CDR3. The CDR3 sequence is CASSGDGVYGYTF. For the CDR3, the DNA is TGTGCCAGCAGTGGGGACGGGGTTTATGGCTACACCTTC.

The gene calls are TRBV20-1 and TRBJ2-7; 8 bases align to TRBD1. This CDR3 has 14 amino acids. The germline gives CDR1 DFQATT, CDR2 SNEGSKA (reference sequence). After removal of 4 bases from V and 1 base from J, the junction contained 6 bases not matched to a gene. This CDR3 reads CSAKSGTGSYEQYF. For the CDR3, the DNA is TGCAGTGCTAAGTCGGGGACAGGATCCTACGAGCAGTACTTC.

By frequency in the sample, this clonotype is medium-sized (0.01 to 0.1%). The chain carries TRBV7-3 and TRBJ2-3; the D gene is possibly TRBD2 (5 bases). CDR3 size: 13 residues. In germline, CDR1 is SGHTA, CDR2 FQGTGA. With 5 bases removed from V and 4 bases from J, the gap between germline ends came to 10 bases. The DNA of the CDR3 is TGTGCCAGCAGCCAGGCGGGTCCAGATACGCAGTATTTT. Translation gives CASSQAGPDTQYF.

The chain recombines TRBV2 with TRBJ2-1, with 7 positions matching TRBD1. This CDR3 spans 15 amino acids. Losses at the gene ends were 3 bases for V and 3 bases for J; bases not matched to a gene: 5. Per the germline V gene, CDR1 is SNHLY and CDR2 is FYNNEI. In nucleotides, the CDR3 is TGTGCCAGCAGTGATTGGTCAGGGGGCTACAATGAGCAGTTCTTC. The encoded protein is CASSDWSGGYNEQFF.

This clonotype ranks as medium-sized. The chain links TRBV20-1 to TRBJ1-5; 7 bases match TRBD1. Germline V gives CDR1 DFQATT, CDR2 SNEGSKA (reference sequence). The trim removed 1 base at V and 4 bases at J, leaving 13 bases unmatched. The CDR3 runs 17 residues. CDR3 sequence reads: CSARANRGNGPNQPQHF. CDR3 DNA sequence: TGCAGTGCTAGAGCAAACAGGGGAAACGGGCCAAATCAGCCCCAGCATTTT.

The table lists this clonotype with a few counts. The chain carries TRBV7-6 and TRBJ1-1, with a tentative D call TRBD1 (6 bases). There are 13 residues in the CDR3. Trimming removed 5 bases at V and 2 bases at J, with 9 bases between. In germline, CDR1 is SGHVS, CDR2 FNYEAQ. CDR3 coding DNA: TGTGCCAGCAGCGCGGACAGTAACACTGAAGCTTTCTTT. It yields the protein CASSADSNTEAFF.